The present T cell receptor beta chain was sequenced within a study of shared clonotypes between healthy human individuals. This clone is a singleton in its sample. CDR1 and CDR2 (germline): SGHRS, YFSETQ. The CDR3 sequence is 14 residues long. V lost 3 bases to trimming and J lost 2 bases, with 12 bases between them. Assay execution proceeded at the deep level. Some clones are missing from TCRdb's copy, which holds only in-frame ones; the method was immunoSEQ multiplex PCR. Among about 1 million clones listed, around 74% were seen once. The chain couples TRBV5-1 to TRBJ2-7, with TRBD1 as a possible D gene (5 bases). The receptor was isolated from a man aged 18 to 29 in good health. Input material: memory CD4+ T cells sorted from blood. Specified subset: CD45RA-negative fraction. CDR3 sequence (DNA): TGCGCCAGCAGCTATCAGGGTGCTGCCTACGAGCAGTACTTC. It is translated as CASSYQGAAYEQYF. Full variable domain (outside the CDR3, taken from reference TRBV5-1 and TRBJ2-7): KAGVTQTPRYLIKTRGQQVTLSCSPISGHRSVSWYQQTPGQGLQFLFEYFSETQRNKGNFPGRFSGRQFSNSRSEMNVSTLELGDSALYLCASSYQGAAYEQYFGPGTRLTVT.